This TCR beta chain was sequenced for a study of T cell responses to AZD1222 COVID-19 vaccine. V was shortened by 4 bases and J by 1 base, with 13 bases between the two germline ends. CDR1 and CDR2 (germline): MNHEY, SMNVEV (reference sequence). The length of the CDR3 is 16 residues. This table comes from immunoSEQ multiplex PCR, and its TCRdb copy is limited to in-frame clones, with some not included. In the table there are approximately 140,000 clones, roughly 90% of which are singletons. This clone occurred a few times. The V gene is TRBV27, the J gene TRBJ2-2; D is perhaps TRBD1 or TRBD2 (5 bases each). The sequences come from peripheral blood, collected 28 days after the second AZD1222 dose. The TCR was taken from an adult who received the AZD1222 COVID-19 vaccine. Here the CDR3 reads CASSWGAGMNTGELFF. The CDR3 region has the DNA TGTGCCAGCAGTTGGGGCGCGGGCATGAACACCGGGGAGCTGTTTTTT.